The clone carrying this TCR beta chain appeared many times. V lost 1 base, J lost 4 bases, and 13 bases lay in between. CDR1 is SGHDN and CDR2 is FVKESK in the germline V gene. The CDR3 totals 15 residues. TCRdb keeps only in-frame clones here, not all; method: immunoSEQ multiplex PCR. This sample has around 36,000 clones, with 70% to 85% found just once. This record comes from a study of OX40 agonist ivuxolimab in advanced cancers. Study information: At doses from 0.01 to 10 mg/kg, patients were given intravenous ivuxolimab every 2 weeks. Past anti-PD-1, anti-PD-L1 or anti-CTLA-4 therapy was accepted, and 35% to 45% had received some.

The sequence was obtained from an adult with an advanced solid tumor such as melanoma, head and neck, liver or kidney cancer. This rearrangement joins TRBV14 to TRBJ2-5; D gene unclear. Source: CD4+ or CD8+ T cells sorted from blood, taken in a trial of the OX40 agonist ivuxolimab. Here the CDR3 reads CASSQALAAGETQYF. CDR3 nucleotides: TGTGCCAGCAGCCAAGCTCTCGCGGCCGGAGAGACCCAGTACTTC.